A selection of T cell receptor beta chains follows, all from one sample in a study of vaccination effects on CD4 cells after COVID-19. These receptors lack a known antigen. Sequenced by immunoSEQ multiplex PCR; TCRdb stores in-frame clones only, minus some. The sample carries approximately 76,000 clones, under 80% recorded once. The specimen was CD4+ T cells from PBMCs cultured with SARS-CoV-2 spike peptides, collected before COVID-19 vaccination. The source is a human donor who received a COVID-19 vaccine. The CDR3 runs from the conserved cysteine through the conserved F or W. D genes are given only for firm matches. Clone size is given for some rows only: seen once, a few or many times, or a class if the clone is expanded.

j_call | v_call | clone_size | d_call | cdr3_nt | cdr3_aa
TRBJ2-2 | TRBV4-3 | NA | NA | TGCGCCAGCAGCCAACGAATGGGGACAAACACCGGGGAGCTGTTTTTT | CASSQRMGTNTGELFF
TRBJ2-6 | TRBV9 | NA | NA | TGTGCCAGCAGCGTAGGAGCAGGATCTGCTGGGGCCAACGTCCTGACTTTC | CASSVGAGSAGANVLTF
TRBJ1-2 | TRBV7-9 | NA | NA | TGTGCCAGCAGCCCATATACTTATGGCTACACCTTC | CASSPYTYGYTF
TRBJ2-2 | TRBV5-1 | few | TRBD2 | TGCGCCAGCAGCTCCGAGACTAGCGTGTTTACCGGGGAGCTGTTTTTT | CASSSETSVFTGELFF
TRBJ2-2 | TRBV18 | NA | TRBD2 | TGTGCCAGCTCACCCGGACTAGCGGGGACGAACACCGGGGAGCTGTTTTTT | CASSPGLAGTNTGELFF
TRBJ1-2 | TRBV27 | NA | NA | TGTGCCAGCAGCCCTAAGGGGGTGGGGGGCTACACCTTC | CASSPKGVGGYTF
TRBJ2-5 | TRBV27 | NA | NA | TGTGCCAGCAGTTTGAGGCGGTCAGGGACCCAGTACTTC | CASSLRRSGTQYF
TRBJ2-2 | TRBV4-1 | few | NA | TGCGCCAGCAGCCAAGCAGCCCGGGGGCGAGGGGAGCTGTTTTTT | CASSQAARGRGELFF
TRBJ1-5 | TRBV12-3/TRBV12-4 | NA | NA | TGTGCCAGCAGTTTTCGGGCTCTCCAGCCCCAGCATTTT | CASSFRALQPQHF
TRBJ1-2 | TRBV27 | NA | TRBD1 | TGTGCCAGCAGTTATTGGGACAGGGGTGGCTACACCTTC | CASSYWDRGGYTF
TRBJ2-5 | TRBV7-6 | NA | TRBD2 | TGTGCCAGCGGCGCGGGGGGGGCGCTCGGAGAGACCCAGTACTTC | CASGAGGALGETQYF
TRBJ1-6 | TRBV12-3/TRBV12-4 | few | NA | TGTGCCAGCAGCCCCCGGGGGAGTTCACCCCTCCACTTT | CASSPRGSSPLHF
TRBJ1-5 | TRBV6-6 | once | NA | TGTGCCAGCAGGGGATCGGATAGGAGCAATCAGCCCCAGCATTTT | CASRGSDRSNQPQHF
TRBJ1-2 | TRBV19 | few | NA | TGTGCCAGTAGTGCTTACAATGGCGTGGGTCGTGGCTACACCTTC | CASSAYNGVGRGYTF
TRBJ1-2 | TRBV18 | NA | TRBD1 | TGTGCCAGCTCACCAGCCGGGACAGGGTTGGGCTACACCTTC | CASSPAGTGLGYTF
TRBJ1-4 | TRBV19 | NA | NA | TGTGCCAGTAGTCTAGGGGCTGCAACTAATGAAAAACTGTTTTTT | CASSLGAATNEKLFF
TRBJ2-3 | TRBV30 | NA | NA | TGTGCCGGGTGGGCTAGCACAGATACGCAGTATTTT | CAGWASTDTQYF
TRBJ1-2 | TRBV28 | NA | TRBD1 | TGTGCCAGCGGGACAGCCTATGGCTACACCTTC | CASGTAYGYTF
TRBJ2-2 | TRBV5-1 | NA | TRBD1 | TGCGCCTGCGGACCCGGGACAGGGGCCGGGGAGCTGTTTTTT | CACGPGTGAGELFF
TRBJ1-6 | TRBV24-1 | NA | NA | TGTGCCACCAGGGACAGCGAAAATTCACCCCTCCACTTT | CATRDSENSPLHF
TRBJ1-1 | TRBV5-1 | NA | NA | TGCGCCAGCAGCTTGGCCGGGGAGGGTATAGGCACTGAAGCTTTCTTT | CASSLAGEGIGTEAFF
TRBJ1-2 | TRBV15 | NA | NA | TGTGCCACCAGCAGAGCGACTAACTATGGCTACACCTTC | CATSRATNYGYTF
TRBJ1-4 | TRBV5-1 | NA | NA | TGCGCCAGCAGCTTGGGGTCGGGAGCGGATCCGGAAAAACTGTTTTTT | CASSLGSGADPEKLFF
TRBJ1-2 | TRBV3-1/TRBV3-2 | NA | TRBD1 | TGTGCCAGCAGCCCCTCTACAGGGACAGCTAACTATGGCTACACCTTC | CASSPSTGTANYGYTF
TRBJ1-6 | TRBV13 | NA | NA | TGTGCCAGCAGCTTGTGGGTCCATGGGGCCTCACCCCTCCACTTT | CASSLWVHGASPLHF
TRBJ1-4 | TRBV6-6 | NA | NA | TGTGCCAGCAGTCCCAGGTCAAATGAAAAACTGTTTTTT | CASSPRSNEKLFF
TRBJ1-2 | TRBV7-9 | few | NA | TGTGCCAGCAGCCCCGGAGGGTCAGCTAACTATGGCTACACCTTC | CASSPGGSANYGYTF
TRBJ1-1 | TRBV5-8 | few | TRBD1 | TGTGCCAGCCCGGTAGACAGGGGGGGATTAGACACTGAAGCTTTCTTT | CASPVDRGGLDTEAFF
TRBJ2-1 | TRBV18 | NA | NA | TGTGCCAGCTCACCGTACCCAGGGGTTCCCCACAATGAGCAGTTCTTC | CASSPYPGVPHNEQFF
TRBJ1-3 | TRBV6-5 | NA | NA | TGTGCCAGCAGCCTATTTTCTGGAAACACCATATATTTT | CASSLFSGNTIYF
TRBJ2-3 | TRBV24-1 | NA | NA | TGTGCCACCAGTGACCGGCGGATTAGCACAGATACGCAGTATTTT | CATSDRRISTDTQYF
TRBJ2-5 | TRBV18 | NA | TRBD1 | TGTGCCAGCTCACAGGACAGGGCGAAGACCCAGTACTTC | CASSQDRAKTQYF
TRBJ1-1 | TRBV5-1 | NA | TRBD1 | TGCGCCAGCAGCTTGGGGGGACAGGGCCCCACTGAAGCTTTCTTT | CASSLGGQGPTEAFF
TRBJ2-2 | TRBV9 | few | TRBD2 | TGTGCCAGCAGCAAAGGACTAGCGGGGTACACCGGGGAGCTGTTTTTT | CASSKGLAGYTGELFF
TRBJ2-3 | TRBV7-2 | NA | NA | TGTGCCAGCAGCTTAGTGTTTCGGGGAGCTAGCACAGATACGCAGTATTTT | CASSLVFRGASTDTQYF
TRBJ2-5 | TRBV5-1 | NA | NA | TGCGCCAGCAGCTTGGGGCAGGAAGAGACCCAGTACTTC | CASSLGQEETQYF
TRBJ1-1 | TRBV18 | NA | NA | TGTGCCAGCTCACCTCGTGTTAACTCCGAGAACACTGAAGCTTTCTTT | CASSPRVNSENTEAFF
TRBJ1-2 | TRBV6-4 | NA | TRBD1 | TGTGCCAGCAGCCGGGACAGGGGATCCTATGGCTACACCTTC | CASSRDRGSYGYTF
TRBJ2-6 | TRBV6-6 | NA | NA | TGTGCCAGCAGTCCTCTGGGGGGAGTTTCTGGGGCCAACGTCCTGACTTTC | CASSPLGGVSGANVLTF